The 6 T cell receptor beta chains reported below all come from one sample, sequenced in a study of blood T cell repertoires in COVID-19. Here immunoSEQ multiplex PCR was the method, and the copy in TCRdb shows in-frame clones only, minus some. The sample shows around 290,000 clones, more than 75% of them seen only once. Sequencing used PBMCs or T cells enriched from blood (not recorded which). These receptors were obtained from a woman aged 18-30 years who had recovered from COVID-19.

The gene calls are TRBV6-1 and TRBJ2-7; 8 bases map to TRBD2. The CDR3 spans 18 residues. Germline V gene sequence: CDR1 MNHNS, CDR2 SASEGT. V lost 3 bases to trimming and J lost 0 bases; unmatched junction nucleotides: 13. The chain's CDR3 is CASSDAHRVAGSSYEQYF. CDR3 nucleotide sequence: TGTGCCAGCAGTGATGCACACCGGGTAGCGGGGAGCTCCTACGAGCAGTACTTC.

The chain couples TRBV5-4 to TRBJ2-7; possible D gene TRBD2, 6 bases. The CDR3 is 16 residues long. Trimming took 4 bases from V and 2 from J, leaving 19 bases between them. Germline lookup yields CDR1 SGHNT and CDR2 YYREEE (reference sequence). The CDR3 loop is CASSPPSGLPPYEQYF. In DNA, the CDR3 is TGTGCCAGCAGCCCGCCGAGCGGGTTGCCACCCTACGAGCAGTACTTC.

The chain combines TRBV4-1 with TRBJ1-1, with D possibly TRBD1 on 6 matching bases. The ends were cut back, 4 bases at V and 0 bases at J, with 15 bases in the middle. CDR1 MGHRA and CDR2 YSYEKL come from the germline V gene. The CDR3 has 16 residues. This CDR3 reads CASSPQQDSMNTEAFF. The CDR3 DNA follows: TGCGCCAGCAGCCCCCAGCAGGACAGTATGAACACTGAAGCTTTCTTT.

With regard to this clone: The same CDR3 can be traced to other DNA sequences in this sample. Here the CDR3 reads CASSLDRGQTYEQYF. In DNA, the CDR3 is TGTGCCAGCAGCTTGGACAGGGGCCAGACCTACGAGCAGTACTTC. The V call is TRBV5-4, the J call TRBJ2-7, with 7 positions matching TRBD1. Germline CDR1 SGHNT, CDR2 YYREEE (reference sequence). The CDR3 is 15 residues long. J gave up 2 bases and V 0 bases, and 5 bases lay outside the gene matches.

CDR3 region: CASGTSGSTDTQYF. The CDR3 nucleotides read TGTGCCAGTGGGACTAGCGGTAGCACAGATACGCAGTATTTT. V gene TRBV19 combines with J gene TRBJ2-3, with 11 bases aligning to TRBD2. The CDR3 contains 14 residues. The V and J ends lost 8 bases and 0 bases, in that order; junction bases with no gene match: 1. Germline CDR1 reads LNHDA; CDR2 reads SQIVND (reference sequence).

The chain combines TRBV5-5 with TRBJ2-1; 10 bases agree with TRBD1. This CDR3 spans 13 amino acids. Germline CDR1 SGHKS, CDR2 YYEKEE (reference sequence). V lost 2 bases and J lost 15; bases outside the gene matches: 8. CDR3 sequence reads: CASSFGTGDYRFF. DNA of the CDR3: TGTGCCAGCAGCTTTGGGACAGGGGATTATCGGTTCTTC.